This passage covers 26 T cell receptor beta chains from one sample sequenced in a study of blood T cell repertoires in COVID-19. Generated by immunoSEQ multiplex PCR, the TCRdb table keeps only in-frame clones and is missing some. The sample consists of under 40,000 clones, 85% to 90% of them appearing once. The sample consisted of peripheral blood. These receptors came from a man over 45 with active or convalescent COVID-19.

This rearrangement joins TRBV19 to TRBJ1-4; 8 nucleotides align to TRBD1. Unmatched junction bases numbered 9, after V lost 8 bases and J lost 10 bases. The V gene's germline CDR1 is LNHDA and CDR2 SQIVND (reference sequence). The CDR3 runs to 13 residues. CDR3 residues: CASGFPTGAKLFF. The CDR3 DNA follows: TGTGCCAGTGGATTCCCGACAGGGGCAAAACTGTTTTTT.

The V call is TRBV28, the J call TRBJ1-2; D perhaps matches TRBD1 (6 bases). With 7 bases removed from V and 4 bases from J, the gap between germline ends came to 13 bases. The CDR3 is made up of 13 amino acids. From germline, CDR1 is MDHEN and CDR2 SYDVKM. The CDR3 loop is CASTQGQFYGYTF. The CDR3 DNA sequence: TGTGCCAGCACCCAGGGGCAGTTCTATGGCTACACCTTC.

The V gene is TRBV3-1 (or the pseudogene TRBV3-2), the J gene TRBJ1-4; D is unclear. CDR3 length equals 14 residues. Trimming removed 7 bases from V and 0 bases from J, with 9 bases in between. Germline CDR1 is LGHDT and CDR2 is YNNKEL (reference sequence). The CDR3: CASTSRTTNEKLFF. CDR3 in DNA: TGTGCCAGCACATCCAGAACAACTAATGAAAAACTGTTTTTT.

This clone was observed a single time. The chain carries TRBV27 and TRBJ1-1; TRBD1 aligns across 8 bases. Germline CDR1 is MNHEY and CDR2 is SMNVEV (reference sequence). The CDR3 has 14 residues. V lost 6 bases to trimming and J lost 6 bases; unmatched junction nucleotides: 9. The CDR3 sequence: CASRRQGFAAEAFF. For the CDR3, the DNA is TGTGCCAGCAGAAGACAGGGGTTCGCGGCTGAAGCTTTCTTT.

The rearrangement links TRBV7-2 to TRBJ2-7, with a weak D call TRBD2 (6 bases). Germline values: CDR1 SGHTA, CDR2 FQGNSA. This CDR3 region has 15 residues. Trimming left V 2 bases short and J 7 bases short, with 18 bases between. DNA of the CDR3: TGTGCCAGCAGCTTATACGGGAGCGCCTCTAGAGAGCAGTACTTC. Residues: CASSLYGSASREQYF.

The V and J genes are TRBV29-1 and TRBJ2-5; D is perhaps TRBD2 (5 bases). The ends were cut back, 4 bases at V and 4 bases at J, with 13 bases in the middle. Germline CDR1 SQVTM, CDR2 ANQGSEA. The CDR3 is 13 amino acids. The CDR3 DNA reads as TGCAGCGTTGGTGTTAGCGAGGGAGAGACCCAGTACTTC. Translation gives CSVGVSEGETQYF.

This chain joins TRBV7-3 and TRBJ2-6, with 8 positions matching TRBD1. Per germline, CDR1 SGHTA and CDR2 FQGTGA. This CDR3 comprises 20 residues. Losses at the gene ends were 5 bases for V and 0 bases for J; bases not matched to a gene: 15. CDR3 DNA sequence: TGTGCCAGCAGCCCAACCTGGACAGGGCAGGACTTCTCTGGGGCCAACGTCCTGACTTTC. Its translation is CASSPTWTGQDFSGANVLTF. Together with reference TRBV7-3 and TRBJ2-6, the CDR3 gives the full variable domain: GAGVSQTPSNKVTEKGKYVELRCDPISGHTALYWYRQSLGQGPEFLIYFQGTGAADDSGLPNDRFFAVRPEGSVSTLKIQRTERGDSAVYLCASSPTWTGQDFSGANVLTFGAGSRLTVL.

The gene calls are TRBV10-2 and TRBJ2-2, with 10 bases aligning to TRBD2. The trim removed 2 bases at V and 5 bases at J, leaving 5 bases unmatched. Germline assignment: CDR1 WSHSY and CDR2 SAAADI. The CDR3 totals 16 residues. This CDR3 is CASSEGVSGRTGELFF. CDR3 coding DNA: TGCGCCAGCAGTGAGGGGGTTAGCGGGAGGACCGGGGAGCTGTTTTTT.

The genes are TRBV28 and TRBJ2-6, with D possibly matching TRBD1 (5 bases). Between the trimmed V and J ends, which lost 6 bases and 6 bases, there was a span of 12 bases. Germline V lookup: CDR1 MDHEN, CDR2 SYDVKM. This CDR3 has 14 amino acids. In DNA, the CDR3 is TGTGCCAGCAGGCGACAGTCTACGGCCAACGTCCTGACTTTC. Its translation is CASRRQSTANVLTF.

The chain links TRBV4-1 to TRBJ2-2; the match to TRBD1 covers 9 bases. Trimming took 6 bases from V and 5 from J; bases not matched to a gene: 16. From germline, CDR1 is MGHRA and CDR2 YSYEKL. The CDR3 length is 18 residues. As DNA, the CDR3 is TGCGCCAGCAGACCGGTAGTCTTCGGGACAGGGCAAACCGGGGAGCTGTTTTTT. This codes for CASRPVVFGTGQTGELFF.

This clone has only one observation. The V call is TRBV19, the J call TRBJ2-3, with 11 bases fitting TRBD2. With V trimmed by 3 bases and J by 1 base, 0 bases remained unmatched. The germline gives CDR1 LNHDA, CDR2 SQIVND (reference sequence). This CDR3 has 15 amino acids. CDR3 sequence (DNA): TGTGCCAGTAGTATGACTAGCGGGGGCACAGATACGCAGTATTTT. This codes for CASSMTSGGTDTQYF. The full variable domain, completed using reference TRBV19 and TRBJ2-3, is DGGITQSPKYLFRKEGQNVTLSCEQNLNHDAMYWYRQDPGQGLRLIYYSQIVNDFQKGDIAEGYSVSREKKESFPLTVTSAQKNPTAFYLCASSMTSGGTDTQYFGPGTRLTVL.

V is TRBV5-5 and J is TRBJ1-5; D is undetermined. This CDR3 has 15 residues. Per germline, CDR1 SGHKS and CDR2 YYEKEE (reference sequence). The germline V and J ends were trimmed by 0 bases and 0 bases, with 7 bases remaining between them. CDR3 sequence: CASSLDGNSNQPQHF. The CDR3 DNA follows: TGTGCCAGCAGCTTGGACGGGAATAGCAATCAGCCCCAGCATTTT.

The chain joins TRBV5-1 to TRBJ2-2; no reliable D call. Germline CDR1 SGHRS, CDR2 YFSETQ. The CDR3 spans 16 residues. Trimming removed 0 bases from V and 4 bases from J, with 13 bases in between. The CDR3 region is CASSLELTASTGELFF. In DNA, the CDR3 is TGCGCCAGCAGCTTGGAACTCACCGCGTCCACCGGGGAGCTGTTTTTT. Full variable domain (outside the CDR3, taken from reference TRBV5-1 and TRBJ2-2): KAGVTQTPRYLIKTRGQQVTLSCSPISGHRSVSWYQQTPGQGLQFLFEYFSETQRNKGNFPGRFSGRQFSNSRSEMNVSTLELGDSALYLCASSLELTASTGELFFGEGSRLTVL.

This chain uses TRBV21-1 with TRBJ2-1; the table's D call, TRBD1, has no DNA check behind it. TRBV21-1 is tagged as a pseudogene. The CDR3 runs to 16 residues. CDR3 sequence (DNA): TGTGCCAGCAGCAATCGGTGGGTTGGCAGGATGAATGAGCAGTTCTTC. Translated: CASSNRWVGRMNEQFF.

This clone was counted a single time. The gene calls are TRBV5-4 and TRBJ2-7; 7 bases line up with TRBD1. The CDR3 contains 13 residues. V lost 5 bases to trimming and J lost 0 bases; unmatched junction nucleotides: 2. Germline V lookup: CDR1 SGHNT, CDR2 YYREEE (reference sequence). The CDR3 loop is CASRDRNSYEQYF. CDR3 coding DNA: TGTGCCAGCAGGGACAGGAACTCCTACGAGCAGTACTTC.

The chain is built from TRBV19 and TRBJ2-2; D may be TRBD1 (6 bases). The V and J ends lost 10 bases and 4 bases respectively, with 13 bases between them. This CDR3 spans 13 amino acids. Looked up from germline, CDR1 is LNHDA and CDR2 is SQIVND (reference sequence). The DNA of the CDR3 is TGTGCCATTCAGACAGGAGGCACCGGGGAGCTGTTTTTT. Its translation: CAIQTGGTGELFF.

The J gene is TRBJ1-2, the V gene TRBV28; 8 nucleotides line up with TRBD1. Unmatched junction bases numbered 10, after V lost 8 bases and J lost 5 bases. CDR1 is MDHEN and CDR2 is SYDVKM in the germline V gene. This CDR3 has 14 amino acids. The CDR3 region is CASLYRTGLYGYTF. The CDR3 DNA follows: TGTGCCAGCCTGTATAGGACAGGGCTATATGGCTACACCTTC.

This chain connects TRBV7-2 to TRBJ2-1; 7 bases map to TRBD2. This CDR3 has 14 residues. In germline, CDR1 is SGHTA, CDR2 FQGNSA. Trimming at V came to 3 bases and at J to 5 bases, leaving 4 bases not matched to a gene. This chain's CDR3 is CASSFGGGNNEQFF. The DNA of the CDR3 is TGTGCCAGCAGCTTCGGCGGGGGAAACAATGAGCAGTTCTTC.

V and J are TRBV5-1 and TRBJ2-5, with TRBD1 matching over 7 bases. The J segment lost 3 bases and the V segment lost 4 bases, leaving 3 bases of the junction unmatched. This CDR3 comprises 13 residues. Germline V gene sequence: CDR1 SGHRS, CDR2 YFSETQ. This CDR3 is CASSMGTEETQYF. CDR3 sequence (DNA): TGCGCCAGCAGCATGGGGACAGAAGAGACCCAGTACTTC.

J is TRBJ1-1 and V is TRBV6-1, with D uncertain. The CDR3 runs 13 residues. V shed 3 bases and J shed 0 bases, with 5 bases lying between them. The germline V gene encodes CDR1 MNHNS and CDR2 SASEGT. The CDR3 DNA sequence: TGTGCCAGCAGTGAGAACTTGAACACTGAAGCTTTCTTT. This gives the protein CASSENLNTEAFF.

The chain combines TRBV11-2 with TRBJ1-4, with TRBD1 matching over 8 bases. Trimming at V came to 0 bases and at J to 4 bases, leaving 10 bases not matched to a gene. The germline gives CDR1 SGHAT, CDR2 FQNNGV. The CDR3 sequence is 18 residues long. CDR3 coding DNA: TGTGCCAGCAGCTTAGATGGTTGGCGGACAGGGAATAATGAAAAACTGTTTTTT. Amino acid sequence: CASSLDGWRTGNNEKLFF.

The V and J genes are TRBV5-4 and TRBJ2-3; D gene unclear. Germline CDR1 and CDR2: SGHNT and YYREEE (reference sequence). This CDR3 spans 13 amino acids. V was trimmed by 1 base and J by 2 bases, leaving 5 bases between them. Here the CDR3 reads CASSLLYTDTQYF. The CDR3, as DNA: TGTGCCAGCAGCTTGCTGTACACAGATACGCAGTATTTT.

This sequence joins TRBV15 and TRBJ2-1, with 7 bases that match TRBD1. After removal of 3 bases from V and 11 bases from J, the junction contained 4 bases not matched to a gene. The germline CDR1 and CDR2 sequences are LNHNV and YYDKDF (reference sequence). The CDR3 extends over 12 amino acids. The CDR3 protein is CATSRATGKQFF. The CDR3 DNA reads TGTGCCACCAGCAGGGCGACAGGGAAGCAGTTCTTC.

V usage is TRBV30 and J usage is TRBJ2-2, with TRBD2 identical over 15 bases. The CDR3 covers 15 residues. Looked up from germline, CDR1 is GTSNPN and CDR2 is SVGIG (reference sequence). V was pared by 5 bases and J by 6 bases, with 4 bases of the junction left unmatched. The chain's CDR3 is CAWGLAGGRSGELFF. The CDR3 coding sequence is TGTGCCTGGGGACTAGCGGGGGGGCGGTCCGGGGAGCTGTTTTTT. Variable domain in full (rest from reference TRBV30 and TRBJ2-2): SQTIHQWPATLVQPVGSPLSLECTVEGTSNPNLYWYRQAAGRGLQLLFYSVGIGQISSEVPQNLSASRPQDRQFILSSKKLLLSDSGFYLCAWGLAGGRSGELFFGEGSRLTVL.

This clone appeared a single time. The V call is TRBV9, the J call TRBJ2-7, with 11 bases matching TRBD1. J lost 2 bases, V lost 4 bases, and 5 bases had no gene match. Germline V CDR1 and CDR2: SGDLS, YYNGEE. The CDR3 covers 15 residues. The CDR3 DNA reads as TGTGCCAGCAGCCAGGGACAGGGGGTAACCTACGAGCAGTACTTC. It yields the protein CASSQGQGVTYEQYF.

This chain links TRBV5-4 with TRBJ2-1; TRBD2 matches 8 bases. The CDR3 runs to 17 residues. V gave up 2 bases and J gave up 3 bases; unmatched junction bases: 10. Germline values: CDR1 SGHNT, CDR2 YYREEE (reference sequence). DNA of the CDR3: TGTGCCAGCAGCTTAAAGAGAGCGACTAGCGTCTACAATGAGCAGTTCTTC. Translation: CASSLKRATSVYNEQFF.